The next 5 T cell receptor beta chains were all read from a single sample in a study of cytomegalovirus exposure and HLA in healthy donors. Profiled with immunoSEQ multiplex PCR; TCRdb holds only in-frame clones, not every one. The sample carries about 82,000 clones, 85% to 95% recorded once. Sequencing was done on a sample of PBMCs. The receptor set was obtained from a young man in good health and CMV-seronegative.

This chain links TRBV15 with TRBJ2-1, with 14 nucleotides matching TRBD2. The CDR3 contains 17 residues. Germline lookup yields CDR1 LNHNV and CDR2 YYDKDF (reference sequence). With V trimmed by 0 bases and J by 11 bases, 9 bases remained unmatched. The CDR3 region is CATSRDLPGLAGDQQFF. The CDR3 nucleotides read TGTGCCACCAGCAGAGATTTACCGGGACTAGCGGGGGACCAGCAGTTCTTC.

The chain joins TRBV18 to TRBJ1-1; D might be TRBD1 (5 bases). Germline CDR1 reads KGHSH; CDR2 reads LQKENI. V was pared by 4 bases and J by 8 bases, with 11 bases between. The length of the CDR3 is 12 residues. CDR3 DNA sequence: TGTGCCAGCTCACAGGGACTCAGGGAAGCTTTCTTT. Protein: CASSQGLREAFF.

V and J are TRBV19 and TRBJ1-2; TRBD1 matches 10 bases. Trimming cost V 3 bases and J 0 bases; bases outside gene matches: 4. Per the germline V gene, CDR1 is LNHDA and CDR2 is SQIVND (reference sequence). CDR3 length: 16 residues. CDR3 loop: CASSIRDRGANYGYTF. In DNA, the CDR3 is TGTGCCAGTAGTATCAGGGACAGGGGAGCTAACTATGGCTACACCTTC.

This chain links TRBV11-2 with TRBJ2-7; no firm D call. V shed 2 bases and J shed 2 bases, with 7 bases lying between them. CDR3 size: 13 residues. Germline CDR1 SGHAT, CDR2 FQNNGV. The CDR3 DNA reads as TGTGCCAGCAGCTTAAGCGCGACCTACGAGCAGTACTTC. It is translated as CASSLSATYEQYF.

The chain couples TRBV6-5 to TRBJ2-7, with D perhaps TRBD1 (5 bases). With 8 bases removed from V and 5 bases from J, the gap between germline ends came to 19 bases. CDR3 size: 14 residues. In germline, CDR1 is MNHEY, CDR2 SVGAGI. CDR3 residues: CASGIRQGFDEQYF. CDR3 in DNA: TGTGCCAGCGGGATACGGCAGGGTTTCGACGAGCAGTACTTC.